These 17 T cell receptor beta chains originate from one sample sequenced in a study of glioma-infiltrating T cells after dendritic cell vaccination. The protocol was immunoSEQ multiplex PCR, while the TCRdb copy is restricted to in-frame clones and leaves out a portion. The sample consists of fewer than 65,000 clones, about 88% of them appearing once. Time point given: after dendritic cell vaccination, including at tumor progression/relapse. The specimen was blood, collected after dendritic cell vaccination. These receptors all stem from a human donor with glioblastoma.

This chain links TRBV5-8 with TRBJ2-1; 7 positions agree with TRBD1. Germline V gene data show CDR1 as SGHTS and CDR2 as YDEGEE. The length of the CDR3 is 13 residues. The V gene end was trimmed by 1 base and the J gene end by 6 bases; junction bases not matched to a gene: 1. The CDR3 loop reads CASSLTGVNEQFF. The CDR3 DNA reads as TGTGCCAGCAGCTTGACAGGGGTCAATGAGCAGTTCTTC.

The chain couples TRBV6-1 to TRBJ1-1; D remains unclear. This CDR3 has 13 amino acids. The germline V and J ends were trimmed by 4 bases and 4 bases, with 10 bases remaining between them. CDR1 MNHNS and CDR2 SASEGT come from the germline V gene. Here the CDR3 DNA reads TGTGCCAGCAGTGGTAGACTAGTCACTGAAGCTTTCTTT. Amino acids: CASSGRLVTEAFF.

The rearrangement joins TRBV7-2 to TRBJ2-2; maybe TRBD2 (7 bases). Germline loops: CDR1 SGHTA, CDR2 FQGNSA. The CDR3 consists of 15 residues. The V end was cut by 1 base, the J end by 6 bases, with 12 bases between. The CDR3 reads CASSLDRGAAGELFF. DNA of the CDR3: TGTGCCAGCAGCTTAGATCGGGGGGCGGCCGGGGAGCTGTTTTTT.

The V gene is TRBV7-9, the J gene TRBJ1-4, with TRBD1 matching over 8 bases. V shed 5 bases and J 5 bases; nucleotides not matched to a gene: 4. The CDR3 covers 14 residues. In germline, CDR1 is SEHNR, CDR2 FQNEAQ (reference sequence). CDR3 residues: CASSHRTGNEKLFF. CDR3 bases: TGTGCCAGCAGCCACCGGACAGGGAATGAAAAACTGTTTTTT.

V is TRBV19 and J is TRBJ2-6, with a possible D match to TRBD2 (5 bases). Germline V CDR1 and CDR2: LNHDA, SQIVND (reference sequence). Trimming left V 5 bases short and J 2 bases short, with 16 bases between. This CDR3 comprises 17 residues. CDR3 in amino acids: CASSSRGYDPGANVLTF. As DNA, the CDR3 is TGTGCCAGTAGTTCCCGGGGATATGATCCTGGGGCCAACGTCCTGACTTTC.

The J gene is TRBJ2-3, the V gene TRBV9, with 10 bases fitting TRBD1. Looked up from germline, CDR1 is SGDLS and CDR2 is YYNGEE. The length of the CDR3 is 15 residues. J lost 4 bases, V lost 3 bases, and 5 bases had no gene match. CDR3 sequence reads: CASSARTGGPDTQYF. DNA of the CDR3: TGTGCCAGCAGCGCCCGGACAGGGGGGCCAGATACGCAGTATTTT.

This clone was seen only once. The V and J genes are TRBV30 and TRBJ2-1; 13 bases agree with TRBD2. The CDR3 has 19 residues. V shed 4 bases and J 0 bases; nucleotides not matched to a gene: 12. Germline CDR1 and CDR2: GTSNPN and SVGIG (reference sequence). This CDR3 reads CAWNGRLAGGLSSYNEQFF. In DNA, the CDR3 is TGTGCCTGGAACGGAAGACTAGCGGGAGGCTTGAGCTCCTACAATGAGCAGTTCTTC.

This clone was picked up a small number of times. The chain carries TRBV28 and TRBJ1-3, with 7 bases identical to TRBD1. Germline lookup yields CDR1 MDHEN and CDR2 SYDVKM. V gave up 8 bases and J gave up 0 bases; unmatched junction bases: 1. The CDR3 covers 13 residues. CDR3: CASRDSSGNTIYF. The CDR3 DNA follows: TGTGCCAGCCGGGACAGCTCTGGAAACACCATATATTTT.

This chain links TRBV7-2 with TRBJ1-1, with D perhaps TRBD1 (6 bases). CDR3 size: 15 residues. Germline V gene data show CDR1 as SGHTA and CDR2 as FQGNSA. Trimming left V 5 bases short and J 4 bases short, with 17 bases between. DNA for the CDR3: TGTGCCAGCAGCACCCGAGGCCAGGGGCCCACTGAAGCTTTCTTT. Translation gives CASSTRGQGPTEAFF.

The chain recombines TRBV6-1 with TRBJ2-3, with a possible D match to TRBD2 (6 bases). This CDR3 is 14 amino acids long. CDR1 is MNHNS and CDR2 is SASEGT in the germline V gene. The V and J ends lost 7 bases and 0 bases respectively, with 11 bases between them. Here the CDR3 DNA reads TGTGCCAGCACCGTAGCGGATAGCACAGATACGCAGTATTTT. This gives the protein CASTVADSTDTQYF.

Remarks on this clone: A junction boundary mismatches the germline segment, possibly from a read error. The rearrangement links TRBV6-5 to TRBJ1-2; D possibly corresponds to TRBD1 (5 bases). The CDR3 is 15 amino acids. CDR1 and CDR2 (germline): MNHEY, SVGAGI. CDR3 bases: TGTGCCAGCAGTGACTCCGGACATGCTAACTATGGCTACACCTTC. Its protein product is CASSDSGHANYGYTF.

This clone is a singleton in its sample. In DNA, the CDR3 is TGCAGCGCCCGGGAGGGGGCGTCGGCTGAAAAACTGTTTTTT. Its translation is CSAREGASAEKLFF. V usage is TRBV29-1 and J usage is TRBJ1-4; 7 bases map to TRBD1. Germline V lookup: CDR1 SQVTM, CDR2 ANQGSEA. Trimming removed 7 bases from V and 7 bases from J; junction bases left unmatched: 12. This CDR3 region has 14 residues.

The J gene is TRBJ2-3, the V gene TRBV7-3; D gene unclear. Per germline, CDR1 SGHTA and CDR2 FQGTGA. The CDR3 length is 13 residues. Deletions cut 2 bases from V and 4 bases from J, with 7 bases between. The CDR3 region is CASSLGIADTQYF. The DNA of the CDR3 is TGTGCCAGCAGCTTAGGTATAGCAGATACGCAGTATTTT.

The chain combines TRBV4-3 with TRBJ2-3, with TRBD2 matching over 7 bases. V lost 10 bases and J lost 0; bases outside the gene matches: 10. Germline loops: CDR1 LGHNA, CDR2 YSLEER. The CDR3 totals 15 residues. For the CDR3, the DNA is TGCGCCACTACCTCGTCTAGCGGCAGCACAGATACGCAGTATTTT. It translates to CATTSSSGSTDTQYF.

This chain links TRBV9 with TRBJ2-3; perhaps TRBD2 as D (7 bases). This CDR3 spans 14 amino acids. The germline V gene encodes CDR1 SGDLS and CDR2 YYNGEE. V lost 1 base and J lost 6, with 12 bases in between. CDR3 sequence: CASSVKGGFDTQYF. CDR3 DNA sequence: TGTGCCAGCAGCGTAAAGGGGGGGTTTGATACGCAGTATTTT.

V and J are TRBV5-6 and TRBJ2-2; D call uncertain. CDR3 length equals 17 residues. Trimming took off 2 bases at V and 0 bases at J, with 14 bases between the two ends. Germline V gene sequence: CDR1 SGHDT, CDR2 YYEEEE. In nucleotides, the CDR3 is TGTGCCAGCAGCTTAGACCTTCTGGGCGCGAACACCGGGGAGCTGTTTTTT. This gives the protein CASSLDLLGANTGELFF.

The count of this clone is one. The chain has TRBV6-1 and TRBJ1-4; D gene unclear. The length of the CDR3 is 13 residues. Trimming shortened V by 6 bases and J by 1 base, and 6 bases separated the two germline ends. Germline V gives CDR1 MNHNS, CDR2 SASEGT. The CDR3 DNA reads TGTGCCAGCAGACGGGAAACTAATGAAAAACTGTTTTTT. It encodes CASRRETNEKLFF.